This TCR beta chain came from a study of blood T cell repertoires in COVID-19. The overall study: Spain, Italy and the United States supplied samples that represented acute and convalescent COVID-19. The cDNA or gDNA used as material had been derived from T cells, B-cell-depleted T cells, or PBMCs.

V trimming: 4 bases; J trimming: 3 bases; junction bases outside the gene matches: 6. CDR3 size: 13 residues. Per germline, CDR1 SQVTM and CDR2 ANQGSEA. Generated by immunoSEQ multiplex PCR, the TCRdb table keeps only in-frame clones and is missing some. Altogether around 58,000 clones are present, about 82% being singletons, with the ten largest covering about 16%. The sample consisted of peripheral blood. This clonotype was obtained from a human donor in a cohort sampled during active COVID-19. This rearrangement joins TRBV29-1 to TRBJ2-7; 7 bases line up with TRBD1. In DNA, the CDR3 is TGCAGCGTTGTGTCCGGGACAGTCTACGAGCAGTACTTC. This encodes CSVVSGTVYEQYF.